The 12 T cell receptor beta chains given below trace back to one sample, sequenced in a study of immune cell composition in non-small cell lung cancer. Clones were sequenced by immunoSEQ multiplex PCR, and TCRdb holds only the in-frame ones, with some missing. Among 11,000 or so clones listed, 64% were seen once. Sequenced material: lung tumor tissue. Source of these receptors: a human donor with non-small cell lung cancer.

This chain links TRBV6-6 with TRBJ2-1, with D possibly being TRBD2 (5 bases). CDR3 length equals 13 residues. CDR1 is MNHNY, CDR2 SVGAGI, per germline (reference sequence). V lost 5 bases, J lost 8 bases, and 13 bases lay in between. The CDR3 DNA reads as TGTGCCAGCAGTCTCGGCGCGGGCGATGAGCAGTTCTTC. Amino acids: CASSLGAGDEQFF.

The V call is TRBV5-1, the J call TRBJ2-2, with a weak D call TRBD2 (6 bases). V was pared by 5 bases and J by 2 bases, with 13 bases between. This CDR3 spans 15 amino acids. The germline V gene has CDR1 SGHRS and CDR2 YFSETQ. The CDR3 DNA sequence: TGCGCCAGCAGTGCGGTGGCGGGAAACACCGGGGAGCTGTTTTTT. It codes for CASSAVAGNTGELFF.

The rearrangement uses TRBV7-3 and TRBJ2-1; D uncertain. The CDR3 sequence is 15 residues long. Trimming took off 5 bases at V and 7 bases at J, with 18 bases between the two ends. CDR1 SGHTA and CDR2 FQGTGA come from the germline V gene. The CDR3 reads CASSDVPSALNEQFF. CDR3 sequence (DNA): TGTGCCAGCAGCGATGTCCCCAGCGCGCTTAATGAGCAGTTCTTC.

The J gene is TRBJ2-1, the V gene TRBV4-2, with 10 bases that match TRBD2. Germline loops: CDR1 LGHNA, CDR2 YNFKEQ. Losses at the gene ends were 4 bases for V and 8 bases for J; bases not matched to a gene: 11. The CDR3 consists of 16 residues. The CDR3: CASSRGASGSFDEQFF. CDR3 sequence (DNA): TGTGCCAGCAGCCGGGGGGCTAGCGGGAGTTTCGATGAGCAGTTCTTC.

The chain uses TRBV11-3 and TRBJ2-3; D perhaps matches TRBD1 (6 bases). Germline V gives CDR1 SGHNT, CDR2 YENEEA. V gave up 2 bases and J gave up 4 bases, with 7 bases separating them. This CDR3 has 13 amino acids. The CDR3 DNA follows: TGTGCCAGCAGCTTAACAGGGCCAGATACGCAGTATTTT. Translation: CASSLTGPDTQYF.

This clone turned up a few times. The CDR3: CASSRTGSPYEQYF. CDR3 nucleotide sequence: TGTGCCAGCAGCCGGACAGGGTCCCCCTACGAGCAGTACTTC. The chain links TRBV5-6 to TRBJ2-7; 8 bases fit TRBD1. V gave up 4 bases and J gave up 2 bases; unmatched junction bases: 5. The length of the CDR3 is 14 residues. Germline CDR1 SGHDT, CDR2 YYEEEE.

The CDR3 bases are TGCACCAGCAGCCTGGGCCCGCTAGCGGGGACGGTAGATACGCAGTATTTT. Translation gives CTSSLGPLAGTVDTQYF. The V gene is TRBV1, the J gene TRBJ2-3; TRBD2, the table's D call, lacks a check against the DNA. TRBV1 is annotated as a pseudogene. CDR3 length: 17 residues.

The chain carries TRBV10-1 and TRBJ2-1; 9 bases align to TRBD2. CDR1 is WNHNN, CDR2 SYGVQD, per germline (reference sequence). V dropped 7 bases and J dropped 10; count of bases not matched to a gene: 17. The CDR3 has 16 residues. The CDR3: CASNGLAPRGIEEQFF. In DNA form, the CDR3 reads TGCGCCAGCAACGGACTAGCGCCGCGAGGCATAGAAGAGCAGTTCTTC.

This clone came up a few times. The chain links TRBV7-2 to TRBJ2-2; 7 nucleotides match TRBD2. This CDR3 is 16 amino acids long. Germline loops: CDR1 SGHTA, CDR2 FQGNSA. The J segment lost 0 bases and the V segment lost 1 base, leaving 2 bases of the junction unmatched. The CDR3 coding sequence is TGTGCCAGCAGCTTAGTGGGAGGGACGAACACCGGGGAGCTGTTTTTT. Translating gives CASSLVGGTNTGELFF.

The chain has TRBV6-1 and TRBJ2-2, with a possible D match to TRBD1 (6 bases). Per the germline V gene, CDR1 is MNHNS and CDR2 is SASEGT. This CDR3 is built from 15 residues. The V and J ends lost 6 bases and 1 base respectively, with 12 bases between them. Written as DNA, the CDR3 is TGTGCCAGCAGGCGTACAGGGTGGAACACCGGGGAGCTGTTTTTT. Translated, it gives CASRRTGWNTGELFF.

CDR3 region: CASSLAASGRSYNEQFF. CDR3 bases: TGTGCCAGCAGCTTAGCGGCTAGCGGCCGGTCCTACAATGAGCAGTTCTTC. The chain links TRBV7-2 to TRBJ2-1, with 7 bases fitting TRBD2. Germline V gene data show CDR1 as SGHTA and CDR2 as FQGNSA. The CDR3 totals 17 residues. With V trimmed by 0 bases and J by 1 base, 6 bases remained unmatched.

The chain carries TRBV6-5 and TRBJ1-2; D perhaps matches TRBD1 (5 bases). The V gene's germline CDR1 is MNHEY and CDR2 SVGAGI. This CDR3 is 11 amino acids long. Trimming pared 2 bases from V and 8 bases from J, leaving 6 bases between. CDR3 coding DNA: TGTGCCAGCAGTTACAGGGGCGGCTACACCTTC. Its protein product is CASSYRGGYTF.